The text below deals with one T cell receptor (beta chain). These data belong to a study of T cells after yellow fever vaccination. Looked up from germline, CDR1 is SGHNT and CDR2 is YYREEE (reference sequence). This CDR3 contains 12 residues. V was trimmed by 3 bases and J by 8 bases, leaving 9 bases between them. TCRdb called the 5' RACE reads again in MiXCR, with one record for every CDR3 protein. The sample has about 45,000 distinct CDR3 sequences, about 7% seen once. The sample was CD8+ T cells not binding an NS4B(214-222) dextramer, sorted from PBMCs, taken 45 days after the yellow fever booster vaccination. This receptor was obtained from a man aged 30 to 45 who received the YFV17D yellow fever vaccine. The chain joins TRBV5-4 to TRBJ2-1; D gene uncertain. The CDR3 loop is CASSSNGHEQFF. The CDR3 DNA follows: TGTGCCAGCAGCTCTAACGGACATGAGCAGTTCTTC.